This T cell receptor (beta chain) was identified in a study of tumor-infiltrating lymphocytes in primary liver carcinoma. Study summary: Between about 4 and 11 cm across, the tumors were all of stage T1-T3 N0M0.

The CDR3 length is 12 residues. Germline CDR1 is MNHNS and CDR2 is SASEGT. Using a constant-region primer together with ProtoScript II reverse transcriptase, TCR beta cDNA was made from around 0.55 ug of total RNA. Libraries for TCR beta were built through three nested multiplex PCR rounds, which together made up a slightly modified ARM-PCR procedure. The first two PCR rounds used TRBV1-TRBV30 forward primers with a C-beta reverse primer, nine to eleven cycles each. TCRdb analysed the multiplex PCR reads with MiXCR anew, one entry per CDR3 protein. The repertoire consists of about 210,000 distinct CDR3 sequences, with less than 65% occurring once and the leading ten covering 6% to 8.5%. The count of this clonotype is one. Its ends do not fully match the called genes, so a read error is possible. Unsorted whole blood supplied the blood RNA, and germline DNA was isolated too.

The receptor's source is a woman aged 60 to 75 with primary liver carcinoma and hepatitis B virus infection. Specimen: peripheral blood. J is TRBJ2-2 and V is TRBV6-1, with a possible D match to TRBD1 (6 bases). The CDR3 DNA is TGTGTCAGCAGTGCGGTTAGCAGGGGGCTGTTTTTT. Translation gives CVSSAVSRGLFF.